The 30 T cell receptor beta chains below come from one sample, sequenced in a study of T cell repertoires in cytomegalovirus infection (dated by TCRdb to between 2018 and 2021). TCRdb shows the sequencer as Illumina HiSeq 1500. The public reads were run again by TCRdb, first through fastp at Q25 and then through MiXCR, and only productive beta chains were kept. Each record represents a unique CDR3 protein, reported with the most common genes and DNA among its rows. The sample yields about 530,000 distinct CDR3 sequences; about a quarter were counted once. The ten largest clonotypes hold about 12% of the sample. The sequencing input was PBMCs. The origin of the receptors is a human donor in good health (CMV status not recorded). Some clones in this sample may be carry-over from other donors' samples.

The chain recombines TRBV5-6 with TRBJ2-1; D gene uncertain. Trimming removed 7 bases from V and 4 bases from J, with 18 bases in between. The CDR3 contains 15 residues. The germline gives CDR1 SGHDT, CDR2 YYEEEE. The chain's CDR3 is CASELRTVRYNEQFF. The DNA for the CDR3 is TGTGCCAGCGAGCTTCGAACAGTACGATACAATGAGCAGTTCTTC.

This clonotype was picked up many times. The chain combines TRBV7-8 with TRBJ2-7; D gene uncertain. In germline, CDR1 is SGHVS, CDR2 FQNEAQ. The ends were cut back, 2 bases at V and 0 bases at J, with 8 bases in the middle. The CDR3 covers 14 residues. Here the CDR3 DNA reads TGTGCCAGCAGCTTAATTCCTAGCTCCTACGAGCAGTACGTC. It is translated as CASSLIPSSYEQYV.

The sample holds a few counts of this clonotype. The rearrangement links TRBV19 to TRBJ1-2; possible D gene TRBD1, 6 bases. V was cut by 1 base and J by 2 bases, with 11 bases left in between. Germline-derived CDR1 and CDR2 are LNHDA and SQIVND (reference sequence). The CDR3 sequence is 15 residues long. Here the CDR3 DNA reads TGTGCCAGTAGTATAGTTTCGGGGGCCAACTATGGCTACACCTTC. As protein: CASSIVSGANYGYTF.

This CDR3 is CASSILGQDGDYGYTF. The DNA for the CDR3 is TGTGCCAGTAGTATATTGGGGCAGGATGGAGACTATGGCTACACCTTC. J is TRBJ1-2 and V is TRBV19; tentative D call: TRBD1 (5 bases). V lost 2 bases and J 3 bases, leaving 16 bases between the germline ends. The V gene's germline CDR1 is LNHDA and CDR2 SQIVND (reference sequence). CDR3 length equals 16 residues. The full variable domain, its missing parts supplied by reference TRBV19 and TRBJ1-2, is DGGITQSPKYLFRKEGQNVTLSCEQNLNHDAMYWYRQDPGQGLRLIYYSQIVNDFQKGDIAEGYSVSREKKESFPLTVTSAQKNPTAFYLCASSILGQDGDYGYTFGSGTRLTVV.

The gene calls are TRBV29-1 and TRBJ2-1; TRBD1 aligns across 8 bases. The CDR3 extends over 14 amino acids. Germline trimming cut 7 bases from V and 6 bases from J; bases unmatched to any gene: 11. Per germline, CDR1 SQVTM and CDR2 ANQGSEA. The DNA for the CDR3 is TGCAGCGCCTCACCGCAGGGGGCGCGCAATGAGCAGTTCTTC. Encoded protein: CSASPQGARNEQFF.

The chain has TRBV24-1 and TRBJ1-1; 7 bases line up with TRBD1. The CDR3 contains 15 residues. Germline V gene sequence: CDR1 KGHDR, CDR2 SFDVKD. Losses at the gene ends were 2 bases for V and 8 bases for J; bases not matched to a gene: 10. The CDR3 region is CATSDSRGLFSEAFF. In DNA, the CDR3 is TGTGCCACCAGTGATTCTAGGGGGCTCTTCTCAGAAGCTTTCTTT.

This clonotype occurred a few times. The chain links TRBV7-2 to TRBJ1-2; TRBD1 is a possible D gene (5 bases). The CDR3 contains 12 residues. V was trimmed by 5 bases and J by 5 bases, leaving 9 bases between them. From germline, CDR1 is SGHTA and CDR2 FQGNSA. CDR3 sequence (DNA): TGTGCCAGCAGCGAAACAGGTTATGGCTACACCTTC. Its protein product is CASSETGYGYTF.

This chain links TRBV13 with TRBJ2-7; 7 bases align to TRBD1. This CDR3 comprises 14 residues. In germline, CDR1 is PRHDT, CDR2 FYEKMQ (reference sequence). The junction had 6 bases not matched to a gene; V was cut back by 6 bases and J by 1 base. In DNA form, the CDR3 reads TGTGCCAGCAGTCCAGACAGGGTATCCTACGAGCAGTACGTC. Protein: CASSPDRVSYEQYV.

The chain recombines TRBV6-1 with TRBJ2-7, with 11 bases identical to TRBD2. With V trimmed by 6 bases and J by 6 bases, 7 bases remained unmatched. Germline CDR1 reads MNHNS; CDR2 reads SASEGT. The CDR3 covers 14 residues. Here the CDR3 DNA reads TGTGCCAGCAGCCACGTAGGACTAGCGGGCGAGCAGTACGTC. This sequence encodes CASSHVGLAGEQYV.

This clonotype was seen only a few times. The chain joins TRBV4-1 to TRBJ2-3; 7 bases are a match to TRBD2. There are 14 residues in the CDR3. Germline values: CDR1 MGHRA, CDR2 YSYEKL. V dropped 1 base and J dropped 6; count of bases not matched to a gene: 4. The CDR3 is CASSQGEGVDTQYF. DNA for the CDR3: TGCGCCAGCAGCCAAGGGGAGGGTGTTGATACGCAGTATTTT.

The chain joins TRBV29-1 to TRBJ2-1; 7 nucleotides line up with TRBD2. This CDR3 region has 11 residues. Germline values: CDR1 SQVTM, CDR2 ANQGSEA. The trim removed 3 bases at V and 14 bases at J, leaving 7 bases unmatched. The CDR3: CSVEVLSGEFF. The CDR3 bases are TGCAGCGTTGAGGTATTGAGCGGGGAGTTCTTC.

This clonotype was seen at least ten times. The CDR3 nucleotides are TGTGCCAGCAGCTCCATGTCGGTCCAGGCCGGACTGTTTTTT. It yields the protein CASSSMSVQAGLFF. V usage is TRBV7-2 and J usage is TRBJ1-4; no firm D call. CDR3 size: 14 residues. The germline V and J ends were trimmed by 4 bases and 13 bases, with 19 bases remaining between them. The germline CDR1 and CDR2 sequences are SGHTA and FQGNSA.

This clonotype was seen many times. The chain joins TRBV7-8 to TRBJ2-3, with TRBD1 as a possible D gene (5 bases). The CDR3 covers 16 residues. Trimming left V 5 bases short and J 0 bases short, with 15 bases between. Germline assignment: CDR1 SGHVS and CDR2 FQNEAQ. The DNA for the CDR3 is TGTGCCAGCAGCCTCGACAGCTTTTCTAGCACAGATACGCAGTATTTT. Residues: CASSLDSFSSTDTQYF.

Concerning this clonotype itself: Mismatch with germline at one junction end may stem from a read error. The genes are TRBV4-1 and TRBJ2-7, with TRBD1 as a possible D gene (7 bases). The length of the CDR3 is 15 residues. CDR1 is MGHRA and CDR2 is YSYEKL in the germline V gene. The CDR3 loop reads CASSPAGQRAYEQYF. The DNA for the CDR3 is TGTGCCAGCAGCCCGGCGGGACAGCGGGCCTACGAGCAGTACTTC.

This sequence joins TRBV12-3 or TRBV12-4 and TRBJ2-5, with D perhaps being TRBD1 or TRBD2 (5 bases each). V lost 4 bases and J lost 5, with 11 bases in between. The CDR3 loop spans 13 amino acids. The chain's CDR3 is CASSSQERETQYF. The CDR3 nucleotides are TGTGCCAGCAGTTCACAGGAGCGGGAGACCCAGTACTTC.

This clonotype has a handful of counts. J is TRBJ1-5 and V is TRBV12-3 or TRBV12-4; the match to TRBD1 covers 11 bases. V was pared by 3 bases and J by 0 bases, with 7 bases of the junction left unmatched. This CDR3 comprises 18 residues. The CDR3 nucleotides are TGTGCCAGCAGTTTCGGGACAGGGGGTCCCTTTAGCAATCAGCCCCAGCATTTT. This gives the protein CASSFGTGGPFSNQPQHF.

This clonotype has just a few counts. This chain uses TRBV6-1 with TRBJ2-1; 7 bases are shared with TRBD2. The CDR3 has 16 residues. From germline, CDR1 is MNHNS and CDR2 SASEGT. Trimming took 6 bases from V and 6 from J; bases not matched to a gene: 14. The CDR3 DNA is TGTGCCAGCAGATTTAGGGAGCGGGGATACCTCAATGAGCAGTTCTTC. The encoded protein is CASRFRERGYLNEQFF.

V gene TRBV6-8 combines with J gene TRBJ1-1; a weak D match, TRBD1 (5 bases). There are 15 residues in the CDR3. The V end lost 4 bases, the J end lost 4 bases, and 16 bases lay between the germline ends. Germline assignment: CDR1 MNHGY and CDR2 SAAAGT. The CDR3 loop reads CASSSRPYGATEAFF. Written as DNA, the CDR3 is TGTGCCAGCAGTTCCCGTCCGTATGGGGCCACTGAAGCTTTCTTT.

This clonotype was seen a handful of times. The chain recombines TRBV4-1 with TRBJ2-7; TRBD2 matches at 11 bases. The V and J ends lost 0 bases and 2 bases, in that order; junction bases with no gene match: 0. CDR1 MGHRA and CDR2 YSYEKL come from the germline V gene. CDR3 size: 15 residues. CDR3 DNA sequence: TGCGCCAGCAGCCAAGAGGGACTAGCGGCCTACGAGCAGTACTTC. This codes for CASSQEGLAAYEQYF.

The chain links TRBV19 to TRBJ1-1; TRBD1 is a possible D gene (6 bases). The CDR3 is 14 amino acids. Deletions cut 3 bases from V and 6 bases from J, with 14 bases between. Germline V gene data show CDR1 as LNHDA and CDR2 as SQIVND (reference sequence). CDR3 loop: CASSIETRGAEAFF. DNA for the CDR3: TGTGCCAGTAGTATCGAAACCAGGGGCGCTGAAGCTTTCTTT.

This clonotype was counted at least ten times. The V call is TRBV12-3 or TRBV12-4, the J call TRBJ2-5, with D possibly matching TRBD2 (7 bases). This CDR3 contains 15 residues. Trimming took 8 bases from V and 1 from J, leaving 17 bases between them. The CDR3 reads CASQQGGGSQETQYF. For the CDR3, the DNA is TGTGCCAGCCAACAAGGGGGAGGGAGCCAAGAGACCCAGTACTTC.

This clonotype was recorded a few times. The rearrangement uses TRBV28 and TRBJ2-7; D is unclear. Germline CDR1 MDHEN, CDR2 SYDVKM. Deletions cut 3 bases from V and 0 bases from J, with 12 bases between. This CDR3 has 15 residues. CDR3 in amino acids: CASSFLGTRSYEQYF. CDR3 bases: TGTGCCAGCAGTTTCCTGGGTACGCGCTCCTACGAGCAGTACTTC.

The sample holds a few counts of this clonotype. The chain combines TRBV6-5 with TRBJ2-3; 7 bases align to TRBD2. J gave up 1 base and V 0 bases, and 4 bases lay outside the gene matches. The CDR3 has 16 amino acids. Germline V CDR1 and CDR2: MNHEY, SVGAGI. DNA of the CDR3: TGTGCCAGCAGTTACTCGGCTAGCGGTCGCACAGATACGCAGTATTTT. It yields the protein CASSYSASGRTDTQYF.

In DNA form, the CDR3 reads TGTGCCAGCAGCGCCCAAGGAGGGGATGGCTACACCTTC. Residues: CASSAQGGDGYTF. The chain recombines TRBV9 with TRBJ1-2, with D tentatively TRBD1 (5 bases). This CDR3 is built from 13 residues. V lost 3 bases and J 6 bases, leaving 12 bases between the germline ends. Per the germline V gene, CDR1 is SGDLS and CDR2 is YYNGEE.

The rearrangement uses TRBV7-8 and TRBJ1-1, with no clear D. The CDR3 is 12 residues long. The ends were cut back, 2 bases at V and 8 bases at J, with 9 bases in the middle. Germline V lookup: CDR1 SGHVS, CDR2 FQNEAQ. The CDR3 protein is CASSLIYGEAFF. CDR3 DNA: TGTGCCAGCAGCTTAATTTATGGCGAAGCTTTCTTT.

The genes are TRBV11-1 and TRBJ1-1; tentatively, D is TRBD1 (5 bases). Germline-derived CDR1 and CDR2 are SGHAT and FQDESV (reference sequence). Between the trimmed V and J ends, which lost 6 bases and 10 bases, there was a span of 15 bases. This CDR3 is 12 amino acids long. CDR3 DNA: TGTGCCAGCAGACTTCAGGGAGGGGCAGCTTTCTTT. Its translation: CASRLQGGAAFF.

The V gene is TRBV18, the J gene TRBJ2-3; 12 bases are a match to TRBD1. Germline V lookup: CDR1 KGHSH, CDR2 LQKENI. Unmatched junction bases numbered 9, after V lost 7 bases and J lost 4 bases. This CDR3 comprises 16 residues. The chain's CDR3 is CASFSGTGGWSDTQYF. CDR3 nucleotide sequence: TGTGCCAGCTTCTCCGGGACAGGGGGCTGGTCAGATACGCAGTATTTT.

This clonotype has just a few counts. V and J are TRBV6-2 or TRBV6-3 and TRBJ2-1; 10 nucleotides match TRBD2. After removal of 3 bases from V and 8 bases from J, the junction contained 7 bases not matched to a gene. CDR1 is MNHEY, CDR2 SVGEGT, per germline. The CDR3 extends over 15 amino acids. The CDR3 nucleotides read TGTGCCAGCAGTTATTGGTCTAGCGGGAGCGATGAGCAGTTCTTC. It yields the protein CASSYWSSGSDEQFF.

The CDR3 is CASSLPHEQFF. Here the CDR3 DNA reads TGTGCCAGCAGCCTCCCCCATGAGCAGTTCTTC. The J gene is TRBJ2-1, the V gene TRBV7-6; D ambiguous. Germline CDR1 and CDR2: SGHVS and FNYEAQ. Deletions cut 5 bases from V and 8 bases from J, with 7 bases between. This CDR3 comprises 11 residues.

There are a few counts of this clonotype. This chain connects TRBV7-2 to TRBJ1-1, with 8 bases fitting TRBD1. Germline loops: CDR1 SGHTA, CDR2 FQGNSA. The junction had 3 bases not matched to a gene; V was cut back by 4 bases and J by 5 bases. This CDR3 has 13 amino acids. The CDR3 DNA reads TGTGCCAGCAGCTCAGGGGGCTGGACTGAAGCTTTCTTT. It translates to CASSSGGWTEAFF.